This passage covers 22 T cell receptor beta chains from one sample sequenced in a study of control samples from healthy donors and cancer patients. Only in-frame clones appear in the TCRdb table, and some are missing; sequencing was by immunoSEQ multiplex PCR. The table lists about 76,000 clones, approximately 91% of them singletons, with roughly 8.9% in the top ten. The sample was PBMCs. Source of these receptors: a woman between 50 and 59 years old with colorectal cancer.

This chain connects TRBV4-2 to TRBJ1-4; D is ambiguous. CDR1 and CDR2 (germline): LGHNA, YNFKEQ. Trimming pared 2 bases from V and 0 bases from J, leaving 13 bases between. This CDR3 is 17 amino acids long. The CDR3 sequence is CASSQTFLAATNEKLFF. CDR3 coding DNA: TGTGCCAGCAGCCAAACGTTCTTAGCAGCAACTAATGAAAAACTGTTTTTT.

The gene calls are TRBV4-3 and TRBJ1-2; D might be TRBD1 (5 bases). This CDR3 spans 15 amino acids. Looked up from germline, CDR1 is LGHNA and CDR2 is YSLEER. Deletions cut 0 bases from V and 4 bases from J, with 12 bases between. The DNA of the CDR3 is TGCGCCAGCAGCCAAGATAGCGGTGGGACCTATGGCTACACCTTC. Translation: CASSQDSGGTYGYTF.

V gene TRBV18 combines with J gene TRBJ1-6; the D is unclear. The length of the CDR3 is 14 residues. Germline V gene data show CDR1 as KGHSH and CDR2 as LQKENI. V lost 3 bases, J lost 5 bases, and 8 bases lay in between. The CDR3 is CASSPDGDNSPLHF. DNA for the CDR3: TGTGCCAGCTCACCGGACGGGGATAATTCACCCCTCCACTTT.

The gene calls are TRBV6-5 and TRBJ2-7; D tentatively fits TRBD1 or TRBD2 (7 bases each). Trimming took 7 bases from V and 7 from J, leaving 23 bases between them. The CDR3 sequence is 15 residues long. CDR1 MNHEY and CDR2 SVGAGI come from the germline V gene. The CDR3 reads CASTPRGRDYGEQYV. The CDR3 coding sequence is TGTGCCAGCACCCCGAGGGGGCGGGACTATGGGGAGCAGTACGTC.

The gene calls are TRBV6-5 and TRBJ2-5, with D perhaps matching TRBD1 or TRBD2 (5 bases each). V lost 0 bases and J lost 4, with 9 bases in between. CDR3 length: 14 residues. Germline CDR1 and CDR2: MNHEY and SVGAGI. The CDR3 loop reads CASSYSIGGETQYF. DNA of the CDR3: TGTGCCAGCAGTTACTCGATTGGGGGAGAGACCCAGTACTTC.

The chain has TRBV10-2 and TRBJ1-6; 7 nucleotides align to TRBD1. The CDR3 has 15 amino acids. The J segment lost 7 bases and the V segment lost 3 bases, leaving 6 bases of the junction unmatched. From germline, CDR1 is WSHSY and CDR2 SAAADI. CDR3 sequence: CASSDHRGENSPLHF. The CDR3 DNA is TGCGCCAGCAGTGACCACAGGGGAGAAAATTCACCCCTCCACTTT.

The V call is TRBV10-3, the J call TRBJ1-6; TRBD1 agrees at 7 bases. This CDR3 contains 14 residues. With 6 bases clipped from V and 5 bases from J, the junction kept 4 bases outside the gene matches. The germline V gene has CDR1 ENHRY and CDR2 SYGVKD. DNA of the CDR3: TGTGCCATCAGGAGCGGGACAGATAATTCACCCCTCCACTTT. Protein sequence: CAIRSGTDNSPLHF.

This clone came up a few times. The rearrangement uses TRBV2 and TRBJ1-6; a weak D match, TRBD1 (6 bases). This CDR3 region has 14 residues. Trimming removed 6 bases at V and 6 bases at J, with 12 bases between. Germline lookup yields CDR1 SNHLY and CDR2 FYNNEI. The CDR3: CASRFRGRNSPLHF. CDR3 bases: TGTGCCAGCAGATTCAGGGGCCGTAATTCACCCCTCCACTTT.

This chain links TRBV7-8 with TRBJ2-7, with D unclear. CDR1 and CDR2 (germline): SGHVS, FQNEAQ. This CDR3 is built from 13 residues. V was pared by 4 bases and J by 2 bases, with 9 bases between. As DNA, the CDR3 is TGTGCCAGCAGCTCAACCTCCGCCTACGAGCAGTACGTC. This gives the protein CASSSTSAYEQYV.

The rearrangement links TRBV4-3 to TRBJ1-2; D is uncertain. This CDR3 is 15 amino acids long. Trimming removed 0 bases from V and 3 bases from J, with 11 bases in between. Germline CDR1 reads LGHNA; CDR2 reads YSLEER. The CDR3 DNA is TGCGCCAGCAGCCAAGAGGGATCCTGGTACTATGGCTACACCTTC. Encoded protein: CASSQEGSWYYGYTF.

CDR3 loop: CASSPPTVGAHYGYTF. CDR3 in DNA: TGTGCCAGCTCACCACCGACGGTCGGGGCCCACTATGGCTACACCTTC. The chain combines TRBV18 with TRBJ1-2; weak D call: TRBD1 (5 bases). V was cut by 0 bases and J by 3 bases, with 14 bases left in between. CDR1 and CDR2 from the germline V gene are KGHSH and LQKENI. The CDR3 length is 16 residues.

In its sample, this clone was seen a few times. The rearrangement uses TRBV9 and TRBJ2-5; D is perhaps TRBD2 (6 bases). CDR3 length: 16 residues. V dropped 0 bases and J dropped 2 bases, with 14 bases sitting between them. The germline gives CDR1 SGDLS, CDR2 YYNGEE. The CDR3 sequence: CASSVGNGGGQETQYF. CDR3 sequence (DNA): TGTGCCAGCAGCGTAGGTAACGGCGGAGGGCAAGAGACCCAGTACTTC.

This rearrangement joins TRBV3-1 (or the pseudogene TRBV3-2) to TRBJ2-1; D unclear. The V gene lost 3 bases and the J gene lost 7 bases, with 4 bases spanning the gap. The CDR3 has 11 residues. Germline CDR1 and CDR2: LGHDT and YNNKEL (reference sequence). In nucleotides, the CDR3 is TGTGCCAGCAGCCAGAGAAATGAGCAGTTCTTC. Its translation is CASSQRNEQFF.

This clone was detected only once. This sequence joins TRBV3-1 (or the pseudogene TRBV3-2) and TRBJ1-3; maybe TRBD1 (5 bases). Germline V CDR1 and CDR2: LGHDT, YNNKEL (reference sequence). The CDR3 is 14 amino acids. Trimming removed 3 bases from V and 4 bases from J, with 10 bases in between. DNA for the CDR3: TGTGCCAGCAGCCATAGGTACAGGGGAAACACCATATATTTT. It codes for CASSHRYRGNTIYF.

This clone was detected only once. The rearrangement uses TRBV12-3 or TRBV12-4 and TRBJ1-2; D unresolved. The CDR3 has 13 amino acids. V was shortened by 5 bases and J by 0 bases, with 7 bases between the two germline ends. The CDR3 region is CASSLLTNYGYTF. The DNA of the CDR3 is TGTGCCAGCAGTCTTCTTACTAACTATGGCTACACCTTC.

CDR3 sequence: CAISDQPGEQPQHF. The CDR3 coding sequence is TGTGCCATCAGTGACCAACCAGGGGAACAGCCCCAGCATTTT. The chain carries TRBV10-3 and TRBJ1-5, with a possible D match to TRBD1 (6 bases). The CDR3 consists of 14 residues. Deletions cut 3 bases from V and 7 bases from J, with 13 bases between. Germline CDR1 ENHRY, CDR2 SYGVKD.

V is TRBV28 and J is TRBJ2-7; tentatively, D is TRBD2 (5 bases). The CDR3 consists of 15 residues. Germline CDR1 reads MDHEN; CDR2 reads SYDVKM. V lost 5 bases to trimming and J lost 0 bases, with 14 bases between them. The CDR3 here is CASSDRRRPSYEQYV. CDR3 sequence (DNA): TGTGCCAGCAGTGACCGGAGGAGGCCCTCCTACGAGCAGTACGTC.

This clone was seen a single time. The V gene is TRBV5-1, the J gene TRBJ1-1; possibly TRBD1 for D (5 bases). V was clipped by 4 bases and J by 0 bases, with 10 bases between them. Germline assignment: CDR1 SGHRS and CDR2 YFSETQ. The CDR3 loop spans 14 amino acids. The CDR3 DNA follows: TGCGCCAGCAGCCCGGGGACGGTGAACACTGAAGCTTTCTTT. Translating gives CASSPGTVNTEAFF.

The table lists this clone with a few counts. The chain links TRBV19 to TRBJ1-2, with D possibly being TRBD1 (6 bases). The V end lost 3 bases, the J end lost 6 bases, and 14 bases lay between the germline ends. Germline loops: CDR1 LNHDA, CDR2 SQIVND (reference sequence). This CDR3 contains 14 residues. The CDR3 DNA follows: TGTGCCAGTAGTATTAGGACAGTTGGCCATGGCTACACCTTC. Translation gives CASSIRTVGHGYTF.

V usage is TRBV21-1 and J usage is TRBJ2-1; no check of the table's D call, TRBD1, against the DNA was made. TRBV21-1 is marked as a pseudogene. This CDR3 has 16 amino acids. The CDR3 nucleotides are TGTGCCAGCAGTGAACTATACAGGGGGCAGTACAATGAGCAGTTCTTC. Residues: CASSELYRGQYNEQFF.

The gene calls are TRBV9 and TRBJ1-5; D is possibly TRBD1 (5 bases). The germline V gene has CDR1 SGDLS and CDR2 YYNGEE. V was shortened by 0 bases and J by 1 base, with 23 bases between the two germline ends. The CDR3 covers 20 residues. CDR3 loop: CASSVVIGAISRGSNQPQHF. The CDR3, as DNA: TGTGCCAGCAGCGTAGTTATTGGGGCAATATCTCGCGGGAGCAATCAGCCCCAGCATTTT.

The rearrangement links TRBV7-9 to TRBJ1-3, with D hard to call. V lost 5 bases, J lost 4 bases, and 21 bases lay in between. The CDR3 runs to 17 residues. Germline V gene lookup returns CDR1 SEHNR and CDR2 FQNEAQ (reference sequence). CDR3 DNA: TGTGCCAGCAGCCCTCCCCGGGGAAGTGTAAAAGGAAACACCATATATTTT. Amino acid sequence: CASSPPRGSVKGNTIYF.